The T cell receptor (beta chain) described here comes from a study of identical twins (dated by TCRdb to about 2016). Concerning the study at large: To test whether fetal clonotypes persist, this study deep-sequenced TCR alpha and beta repertoires from monozygotic twins, from unrelated adults of various ages, and from cord blood. To rule out contamination, the twin experiments were replicated at different times with different library preparation protocols. The full study reports these points: Because the same donors could not be followed over many years, conclusions were based on cross-sectional statistical analysis. In monozygotic twins, recombination models systematically underestimated out-of-frame TCR alpha sharing, but the models matched the sharing seen between unrelated individuals. Compared with coincidental sharing between unrelated individuals, out-of-frame TCR alpha sequences shared between twins had an excess of sequences with low generation probability. Abundant cord blood beta clonotypes had fewer insertions, young adult naive repertoires showed a similar but weaker trend, and memory repertoires showed no such trend. Excess twin sharing in beta out-of-frame sequences was weaker because fewer shared sequences lowered the signal-to-noise ratio. Zero-insertion analyses could be partly confounded by invariant T cells such as MAIT and iNKT, although diverse VJ usage argued against such confounding for most clonotypes.

Every donor was a healthy Caucasian. The twin cohort comprised three pairs of female monozygotic twins, all aged about 18 to 29 years. Positive isolation kits from Invitrogen were used to isolate CD4+ and CD8+ T cell populations. The library relied on 5' RACE. TCRdb shows the sequencer as Illumina HiSeq 2000. Template switching introduced a universal primer binding site; the final cDNA contained a unique molecular identifier, enabling accurate counting of TCR cDNA molecules. First-strand cDNA for TCR alpha and beta chains was synthesized from specific primers in the conserved constant-segment region. Each cDNA library was double barcoded, with a SMART-Mk sample barcode plus Illumina barcodes, to control for contamination. TruSeq adapter sequences and Illumina sample barcodes were added in two successive PCR steps. The Illumina HiSeq platform was used with custom primers to sequence TCR alpha and beta cDNA libraries. Processing in the source paper ran as follows. Raw reads were processed with MiGEC to extract unique molecular identifiers, and MiXCR was used to determine CDR3 positions. For each individual, recombination models were inferred using an EM algorithm with the repgenHMM and IGoR tools. The tcR package in R was used for shared clonotype analysis, with sharing normalized by the product of cloneset sizes. Out-of-frame nonproductive sequences were analyzed to study raw recombination free of thymic and clonal selection effects. TCRdb handled the public reads itself, with Q25 trimming in fastp and clone calling in MiXCR, and kept productive beta chains. One record per CDR3 amino acid sequence lists the most common genes and DNA. TCRdb assigned the V and J calls; the authors' analysis was not used. The sample table shows roughly 500,000 distinct CDR3 sequences, and under 25% are seen once. The ten largest account for roughly 0.91% of the sample.

Of note for this clonotype: Its antigen has not been determined. Per-base quality was not reported, and no clone a single base away is much larger than it.

CDR3 length: 11 amino acids, cysteine to phenylalanine. Solely the CDR3 DNA is kept, with 33 bases framed from the first base. Trimming costs V 10 bases and J 8 bases, and their ends lie 11 bases apart. The same data also went into a second study, on T cells expressing NK-cell markers. As the second study states: TCR beta-chain repertoires were profiled in sorted CD3+CD56+NKG2C+, CD3+CD56+NKG2C- and CD3+CD56-NKG2C+ T-cell subsets from fewer than 10 donors. Among the eight sequenced donors, only one was HCMV-seronegative, while the other seven were HCMV-seropositive. To restrict sorting to alphabetaTCR-expressing T cells, an anti-gammadeltaTCR antibody was added in several experiments. In six donors, the dominant CD3+CD56+NKG2C+ clonotypes were among the top 10 CD8+ clonotypes and accounted for roughly 1.0-8% of CD8+ T cells. Those dominant clonotypes were again the most abundant among CD3+CD56-NKG2C+ cells in a handful of donors, at about 25-60.1%. It remained unclear whether the expanded NKG2C-expressing T cell clones were specific for HCMV antigens. All eight donors whose samples were sequenced were randomly selected healthy volunteers, three of them men and five women. A commercial ELISA kit detecting HCMV-specific IgG in serum was used to determine HCMV serostatus. MIGEC was used to demultiplex reads and group reads by UMI, and MiTCR was used to assemble and quantify clonotypes. To exclude erroneous sequences, any TCR cDNA sequence not supported by at least two reads was discarded. Downstream repertoire analysis used the tcR package, and clonotypes were matched across fractions by CDR3 nucleotide sequence plus V segment. VDJmatch was used to annotate antigen specificity against VDJdb, with one amino acid substitution allowed in CDR3.

The receptor comes from a woman aged 18-29 years in good health. Sequenced sample: CD4+ T cells sorted from blood. Here the chain combines TRBV12-3 or TRBV12-4 and TRBJ2-2, with no reliable assignment of the D segment. Here the CDR3 is given as CATATSGELFF. The base sequence is TGTGCCACCGCGACCTCAGGGGAGCTGTTTTTT.